This paragraph covers one TCR beta chain sequence. Sequencing was performed with immunoSEQ multiplex PCR; in TCRdb, only in-frame clones are kept and a portion is missing. The sample yields 450,000 to 600,000 clones, around 80% seen once. Germline assignment: CDR1 MGHRA and CDR2 YSYEKL. The V and J ends lost 0 bases and 9 bases respectively, with 15 bases between them. The CDR3 sequence is 15 residues long. The data are from a study of shared clonotypes between healthy human individuals. The V and J genes are TRBV4-1 and TRBJ2-1; no clear D gene. The specimen sequenced was PBMCs. This receptor was taken from a woman aged 40 to 55 in good health. Some clones in this sample may be carry-over from other donors' samples. CDR3 nucleotide sequence: TGCGCCAGCAGCCAAGATCAGTTGGGAATCGGTGAGCAGTTCTTC. Translating it yields CASSQDQLGIGEQFF.